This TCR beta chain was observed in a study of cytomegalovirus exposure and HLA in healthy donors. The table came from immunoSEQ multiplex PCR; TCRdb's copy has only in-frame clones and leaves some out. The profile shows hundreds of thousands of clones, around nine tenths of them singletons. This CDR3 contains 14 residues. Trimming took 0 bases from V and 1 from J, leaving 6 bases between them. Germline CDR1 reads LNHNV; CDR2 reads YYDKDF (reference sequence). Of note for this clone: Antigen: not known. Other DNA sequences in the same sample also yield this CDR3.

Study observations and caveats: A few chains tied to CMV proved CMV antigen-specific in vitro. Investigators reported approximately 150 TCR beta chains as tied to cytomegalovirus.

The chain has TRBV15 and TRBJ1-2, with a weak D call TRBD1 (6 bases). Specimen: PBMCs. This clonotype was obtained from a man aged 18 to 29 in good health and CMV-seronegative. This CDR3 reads CATSRDRGNYGYTF. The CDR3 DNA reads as TGTGCCACCAGCAGAGACAGGGGTAACTATGGCTACACCTTC.